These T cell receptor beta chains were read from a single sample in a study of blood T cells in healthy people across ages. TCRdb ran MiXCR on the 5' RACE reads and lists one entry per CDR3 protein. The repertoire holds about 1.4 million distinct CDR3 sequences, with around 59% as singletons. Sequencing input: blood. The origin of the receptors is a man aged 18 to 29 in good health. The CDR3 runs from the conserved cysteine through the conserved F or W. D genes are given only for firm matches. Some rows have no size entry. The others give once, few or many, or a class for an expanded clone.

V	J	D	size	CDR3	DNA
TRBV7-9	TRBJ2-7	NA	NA	CASAGPSSYEQYF	TGTGCCAGCGCAGGCCCAAGCTCCTACGAGCAGTACTTC
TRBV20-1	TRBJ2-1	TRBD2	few	CSERMGKRELKNEQFF	TGCAGTGAAAGAATGGGGAAGCGGGAGCTAAAGAATGAGCAGTTCTTC
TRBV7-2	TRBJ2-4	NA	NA	CASSLDYIQYF	TGTGCCAGCAGCTTAGATTACATTCAGTACTTC
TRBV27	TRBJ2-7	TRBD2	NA	CASSLEREKSHEQYF	TGTGCCAGCAGTTTAGAGCGGGAGAAGTCCCACGAGCAGTACTTC
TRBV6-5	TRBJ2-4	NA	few	CASSNSLAKNIQYF	TGTGCCAGCAGTAATAGTTTAGCCAAAAACATTCAGTACTTC
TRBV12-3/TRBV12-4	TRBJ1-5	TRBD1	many	CASRGTGNQPQHF	TGTGCCAGCCGTGGGACAGGCAATCAGCCCCAGCATTTT
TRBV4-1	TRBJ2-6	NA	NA	CASSHPIGQGVISGANVLTF	TGCGCCAGCAGCCACCCAATCGGGCAGGGCGTTATCTCTGGGGCCAACGTCCTGACTTTC
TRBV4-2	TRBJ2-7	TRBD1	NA	CASSFKDRGQSYEQYF	TGTGCCAGCAGCTTTAAGGACAGGGGACAAAGCTACGAGCAGTACTTC
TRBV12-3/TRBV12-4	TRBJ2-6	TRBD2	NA	CASSPIAGVSGANVLTF	TGTGCCAGCAGTCCTATAGCGGGAGTCTCGGGGGCCAACGTCCTGACTTTC
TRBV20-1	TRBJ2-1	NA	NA	CSARGRWGYNEQFF	TGCAGTGCTAGAGGCCGGTGGGGCTACAATGAGCAGTTCTTC
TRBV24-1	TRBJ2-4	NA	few	CATSELGGNIQYF	TGTGCCACCAGTGAGCTGGGAGGTAACATTCAGTACTTC
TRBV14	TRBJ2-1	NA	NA	CASSLDWVGDNEQFF	TGTGCCAGCAGCCTAGACTGGGTGGGGGACAATGAGCAGTTCTTC
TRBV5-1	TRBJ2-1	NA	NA	CASSLDTRLATYNEQFF	TGCGCCAGCAGCTTGGATACCCGCTTAGCGACCTACAATGAGCAGTTCTTC
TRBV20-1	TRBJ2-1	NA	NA	CSARKIAENSYNEQFF	TGCAGTGCTAGAAAAATAGCGGAAAACTCCTACAATGAGCAGTTCTTC
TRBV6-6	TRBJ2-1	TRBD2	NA	CASSYSGLARNEQFF	TGTGCCAGCAGTTACTCGGGACTAGCTAGGAATGAGCAGTTCTTC
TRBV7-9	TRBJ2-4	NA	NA	CASSLSRENIQYF	TGTGCCAGCAGCTTGAGTCGTGAAAACATTCAGTACTTC
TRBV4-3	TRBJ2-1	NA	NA	CASSHFSGAYNEQFF	TGCGCCAGCAGCCACTTCTCGGGGGCTTACAATGAGCAGTTCTTC
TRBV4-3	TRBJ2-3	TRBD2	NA	CASSQAWTSSLTDTQYF	TGCGCCAGCAGCCAAGCTTGGACTAGCAGTTTAACAGATACGCAGTATTTT
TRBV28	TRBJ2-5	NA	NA	CASSPTTYGETQYF	TGTGCCAGCAGCCCGACTACTTACGGTGAGACCCAGTACTTC
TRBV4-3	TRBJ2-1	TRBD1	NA	CASSQGTGGEQFF	TGCGCCAGCAGCCAAGGAACAGGGGGTGAGCAGTTCTTC
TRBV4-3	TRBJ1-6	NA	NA	CASSQDPGLVGGAPLHF	TGCGCCAGCAGCCAAGATCCAGGACTGGTCGGTGGGGCACCCCTCCACTTT
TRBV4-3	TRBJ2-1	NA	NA	CASSQVGDMDNEQFF	TGCGCCAGCAGCCAAGTTGGGGACATGGACAATGAGCAGTTCTTC
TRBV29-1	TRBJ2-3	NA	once	CSAERVSTDTQYF	TGCAGCGCCGAGCGGGTGAGCACAGATACGCAGTATTTT
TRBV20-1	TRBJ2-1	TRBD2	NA	CSAVALSSGREGEQFF	TGCAGTGCTGTAGCCTTATCTAGCGGGAGGGAGGGTGAGCAGTTCTTC
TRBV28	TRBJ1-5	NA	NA	CASGTGAPYSNQPQHF	TGTGCCAGCGGTACAGGAGCCCCATACAGCAATCAGCCCCAGCATTTT
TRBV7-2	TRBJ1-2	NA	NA	CASSPWDTVTNYGYTF	TGTGCCAGCAGCCCCTGGGACACCGTCACTAACTATGGCTACACCTTC
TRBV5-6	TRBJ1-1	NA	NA	CASSLGGLDTEAFF	TGTGCCAGCAGCTTGGGGGGGTTGGACACTGAAGCTTTCTTT
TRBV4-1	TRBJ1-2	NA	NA	CASSQAREGARYGYTF	TGCGCCAGCAGCCAGGCCAGAGAAGGGGCTCGCTATGGCTACACCTTC
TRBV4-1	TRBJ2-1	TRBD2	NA	CASSQDEREGYNEQFF	TGCGCCAGCAGCCAAGATGAGCGGGAGGGCTACAATGAGCAGTTCTTC
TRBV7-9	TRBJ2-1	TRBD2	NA	CASSLGGAGTPNEQFF	TGTGCCAGCAGCTTAGGAGGAGCGGGGACCCCCAATGAGCAGTTCTTC
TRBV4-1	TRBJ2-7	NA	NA	CASSQDRASRLQYF	TGCGCCAGCAGCCAAGATCGGGCTAGCCGTTTGCAGTACTTC
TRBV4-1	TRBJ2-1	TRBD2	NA	CASSQVGEGNEQFF	TGCGCCAGCAGCCAAGTCGGGGAGGGCAATGAGCAGTTCTTC
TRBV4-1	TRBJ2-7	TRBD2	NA	CASSQDASGLSEQYF	TGCGCCAGCAGCCAAGATGCTAGCGGGCTGAGCGAGCAGTACTTC
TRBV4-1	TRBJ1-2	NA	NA	CASSQDRRVSRDGYTF	TGCGCCAGCAGCCAAGATCGGAGGGTTAGTAGGGATGGCTACACCTTC
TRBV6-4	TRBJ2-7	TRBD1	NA	CASSADRGGSYEQYF	TGTGCCAGCAGCGCGGACAGGGGGGGCTCCTACGAGCAGTACTTC
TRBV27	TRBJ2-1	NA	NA	CASSEQGSKGNEQFF	TGTGCCAGCAGTGAACAGGGTTCCAAGGGCAATGAGCAGTTCTTC
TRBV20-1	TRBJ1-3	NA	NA	CSARSPPQGGENTIYF	TGCAGTGCTAGATCCCCCCCCCAGGGTGGGGAAAACACCATATATTTT
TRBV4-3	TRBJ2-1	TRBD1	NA	CASSQDPPGQGRNEQFF	TGCGCCAGCAGCCAAGACCCACCGGGACAGGGAAGGAATGAGCAGTTCTTC
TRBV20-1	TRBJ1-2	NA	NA	CSARLGDYGYTF	TGCAGTGCTAGGTTAGGGGACTATGGCTACACCTTC
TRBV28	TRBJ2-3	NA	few	CASSLILTTDTQYF	TGTGCCAGCAGTTTAATACTCACTACAGATACGCAGTATTTT
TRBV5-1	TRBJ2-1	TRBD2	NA	CASSLDPRGGNEQFF	TGCGCCAGCAGCTTGGATCCGCGGGGGGGTAATGAGCAGTTCTTC
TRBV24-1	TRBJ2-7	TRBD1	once	CATSQDRVNEQYF	TGTGCCACCAGCCAGGACAGGGTCAATGAGCAGTACTTC
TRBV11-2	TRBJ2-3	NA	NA	CASSLELRVLHPQYF	TGTGCCAGCAGCTTAGAGCTAAGGGTACTTCACCCGCAGTATTTT
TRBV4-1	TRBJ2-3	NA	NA	CASSQERGQPGADTQYF	TGCGCCAGCAGCCAAGAACGGGGGCAGCCGGGCGCAGATACGCAGTATTTT
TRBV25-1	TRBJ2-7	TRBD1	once	CASIPTGGKDEQYF	TGTGCCAGCATACCAACAGGGGGCAAGGACGAGCAGTACTTC
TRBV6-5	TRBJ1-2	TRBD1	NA	CASRETGDAFGYTF	TGTGCCAGCAGAGAGACAGGGGATGCTTTTGGCTACACCTTC
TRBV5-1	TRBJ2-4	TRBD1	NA	CASSFPGQNAYERYF	TGCGCCAGCAGCTTCCCGGGACAGAACGCCTACGAGCGGTACTTC
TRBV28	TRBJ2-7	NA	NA	CASSKPGTIYEQYF	TGTGCCAGCAGTAAACCCGGGACAATCTACGAGCAGTACTTC
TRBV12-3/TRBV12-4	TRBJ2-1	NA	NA	CASSWYRGRKYNEQFF	TGTGCCAGCAGTTGGTATCGGGGGCGAAAATACAATGAGCAGTTCTTC
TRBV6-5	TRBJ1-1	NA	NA	CASTTRNRDLHTEAFF	TGTGCCAGCACTACCCGAAATAGAGACTTACACACTGAAGCTTTCTTT
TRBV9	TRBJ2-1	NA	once	CASSEGGNIYNEQFF	TGTGCCAGCAGCGAGGGGGGGAACATCTACAATGAGCAGTTCTTC
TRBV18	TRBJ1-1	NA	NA	CASSRVGALNTEAFF	TGTGCCAGCTCACGCGTTGGGGCATTGAACACTGAAGCTTTCTTT
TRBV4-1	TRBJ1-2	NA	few	CASSPFIALPLRGYTF	TGCGCCAGCAGCCCATTCATAGCACTGCCGCTTAGAGGCTACACCTTC
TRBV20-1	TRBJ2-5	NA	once	CSAIWGSTKETQYF	TGCAGTGCTATCTGGGGGAGTACCAAGGAGACCCAGTACTTC
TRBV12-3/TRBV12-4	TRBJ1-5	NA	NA	CASSLSRERGQPQHF	TGTGCCAGCAGTTTAAGCAGGGAGAGGGGTCAGCCCCAGCATTTT
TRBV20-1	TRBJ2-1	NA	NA	CSALTGLKEQFF	TGCAGTGCTCTTACAGGGTTGAAGGAGCAGTTCTTC
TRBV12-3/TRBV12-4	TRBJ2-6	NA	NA	CASSFRGQAGANVLTF	TGTGCCAGCAGTTTTCGTGGACAAGCTGGGGCCAACGTCCTGACTTTC